The 10 T cell receptor beta chains given below trace back to one sample, sequenced in a study of OX40 agonist ivuxolimab in advanced cancers. Using immunoSEQ multiplex PCR, the repertoire was profiled, and TCRdb retains in-frame clones only, with some absent. The repertoire holds some 65,000 clones, with roughly 87% as singletons. Sequencing used CD4+ or CD8+ T cells sorted from blood, obtained in a trial of the OX40 agonist ivuxolimab. The receptor source for this set is an adult with an advanced solid tumor such as melanoma, head and neck, liver or kidney cancer.

In this sample, this clone turned up once. The chain carries TRBV6-5 and TRBJ2-7, with TRBD2 identical over 10 bases. From germline, CDR1 is MNHEY and CDR2 SVGAGI. The V segment lost 4 bases and the J segment 2 bases; nucleotides outside the gene matches: 2. The CDR3 is 14 residues long. DNA for the CDR3: TGTGCCAGCAGTTCGCTAGCGGGGGCCTACGAGCAGTACTTC. The encoded protein is CASSSLAGAYEQYF.

This rearrangement joins TRBV28 to TRBJ1-5; D is uncertain. Germline assignment: CDR1 MDHEN and CDR2 SYDVKM. V lost 3 bases to trimming and J lost 6 bases, with 15 bases between them. This CDR3 has 15 residues. The CDR3 here is CASSLGRSVFQPQHF. The CDR3, as DNA: TGTGCCAGCAGTTTGGGCAGGTCTGTGTTTCAGCCCCAGCATTTT.

The rearrangement links TRBV11-2 to TRBJ1-3; 7 bases match TRBD1. CDR3 length: 16 residues. Germline CDR1 SGHAT, CDR2 FQNNGV. J was trimmed by 4 bases and V by 2 bases; bases with no gene match: 8. The CDR3 is CASSLKVQGNGNTIYF. CDR3 coding DNA: TGTGCCAGCAGCTTAAAAGTACAGGGGAACGGAAACACCATATATTTT. The complete variable domain, with remaining parts taken from reference TRBV11-2 and TRBJ1-3, reads EAGVAQSPRYKIIEKRQSVAFWCNPISGHATLYWYQQILGQGPKLLIQFQNNGVVDDSQLPKDRFSAERLKGVDSTLKIQPAKLEDSAVYLCASSLKVQGNGNTIYFGEGSWLTVV.

The chain joins TRBV7-2 to TRBJ2-3, with 8 bases that match TRBD2. The CDR3 contains 14 residues. Germline V gene data show CDR1 as SGHTA and CDR2 as FQGNSA. Losses at the gene ends were 3 bases for V and 4 bases for J; bases not matched to a gene: 3. The chain's CDR3 is CASSFGLAADTQYF. In DNA form, the CDR3 reads TGTGCCAGCAGCTTCGGACTAGCCGCAGATACGCAGTATTTT.

V gene TRBV7-2 combines with J gene TRBJ1-2, with a tentative D call TRBD1 (5 bases). The V end lost 5 bases, the J end lost 0 bases, and 7 bases lay between the germline ends. The germline CDR1 and CDR2 sequences are SGHTA and FQGNSA. The CDR3 length is 13 residues. The CDR3 is CASSRGANYGYTF. The CDR3 DNA sequence: TGTGCCAGCAGCCGGGGGGCTAACTATGGCTACACCTTC.

V usage is TRBV10-3 and J usage is TRBJ1-1; the D gene is possibly TRBD1 (6 bases). Germline loops: CDR1 ENHRY, CDR2 SYGVKD. The CDR3 sequence is 12 residues long. Trimming left V 8 bases short and J 4 bases short, with 11 bases between. In DNA, the CDR3 is TGTGCCATCGCCCGGACAGTCACTGAAGCTTTCTTT. It translates to CAIARTVTEAFF.

This clone was seen a few times. The V call is TRBV5-1, the J call TRBJ1-5; 7 nucleotides agree with TRBD1. The junction had 6 bases not matched to a gene; V was cut back by 1 base and J by 8 bases. Per germline, CDR1 SGHRS and CDR2 YFSETQ. This CDR3 comprises 14 residues. This chain's CDR3 is CASSLTAGGEPQHF. The CDR3 nucleotides are TGCGCCAGCAGCTTGACGGCAGGGGGGGAGCCCCAGCATTTT.

The V call is TRBV9, the J call TRBJ2-7, with 7 bases matching TRBD1. V trimming: 3 bases; J trimming: 5 bases; junction bases outside the gene matches: 8. Looked up from germline, CDR1 is SGDLS and CDR2 is YYNGEE. The CDR3 spans 14 residues. CDR3 region: CASSATTGLNEQYF. CDR3 coding DNA: TGTGCCAGCAGCGCCACGACAGGGCTAAACGAGCAGTACTTC.

The chain has TRBV28 and TRBJ1-1, with TRBD1 matching 10 bases. Germline V gives CDR1 MDHEN, CDR2 SYDVKM. V shed 3 bases and J 3 bases; nucleotides not matched to a gene: 4. The CDR3 consists of 15 residues. The CDR3 is CASSFDRGRHTEAFF. DNA for the CDR3: TGTGCCAGCAGTTTCGACAGGGGGCGCCACACTGAAGCTTTCTTT.

This chain joins TRBV6-1 and TRBJ2-7, with D tentatively TRBD1 (6 bases). Germline V gives CDR1 MNHNS, CDR2 SASEGT. V gave up 6 bases and J gave up 2 bases, with 11 bases separating them. The CDR3 contains 13 residues. CDR3 coding DNA: TGTGCCAGCAGCCTCGGACAGACCTACGAGCAGTACTTC. Residues: CASSLGQTYEQYF.